One sample yielded the 10 T cell receptor beta chains listed below, sequenced in a study of T cell clonotyping in hematopoietic cell transplantation. The data were produced by immunoSEQ multiplex PCR, yet TCRdb's version contains in-frame clones alone and is incomplete. The table has 13,000 to 15,000 clones, 85% to 90% seen once. Sequenced material: PBMCs, taken 100 days after allogeneic stem cell transplant. These receptors were taken from a male patient aged 45-59 years who had an allogeneic stem cell transplant from an unrelated donor, so T cells may come from the graft donor. Some clones in this sample may be carry-over from other donors' samples.

The chain couples TRBV19 to TRBJ2-7, with 7 bases matching TRBD1. Germline-derived CDR1 and CDR2 are LNHDA and SQIVND (reference sequence). V dropped 3 bases and J dropped 3; count of bases not matched to a gene: 8. The CDR3 runs to 15 residues. The CDR3 loop reads CASSIKGASHYEQYF. Written as DNA, the CDR3 is TGTGCCAGTAGTATTAAGGGGGCGAGTCACTACGAGCAGTACTTC. The full variable domain, its missing parts supplied by reference TRBV19 and TRBJ2-7, is DGGITQSPKYLFRKEGQNVTLSCEQNLNHDAMYWYRQDPGQGLRLIYYSQIVNDFQKGDIAEGYSVSREKKESFPLTVTSAQKNPTAFYLCASSIKGASHYEQYFGPGTRLTVT.

The chain combines TRBV5-1 with TRBJ2-2, with D perhaps given as TRBD1 or TRBD2 (5 bases each). The germline V gene has CDR1 SGHRS and CDR2 YFSETQ. V lost 1 base, J lost 0 bases, and 7 bases lay in between. The CDR3 runs 15 residues. In nucleotides, the CDR3 is TGCGCCAGCAGCTTGCGGGGCCCGAACACCGGGGAGCTGTTTTTT. It is translated as CASSLRGPNTGELFF. The whole variable domain, remainder taken from reference TRBV5-1 and TRBJ2-2, is KAGVTQTPRYLIKTRGQQVTLSCSPISGHRSVSWYQQTPGQGLQFLFEYFSETQRNKGNFPGRFSGRQFSNSRSEMNVSTLELGDSALYLCASSLRGPNTGELFFGEGSRLTVL.

This chain joins TRBV29-1 and TRBJ1-2, with 9 bases matching TRBD1. With 5 bases clipped from V and 1 base from J, the junction kept 11 bases outside the gene matches. The CDR3 length is 16 residues. From germline, CDR1 is SQVTM and CDR2 ANQGSEA. DNA of the CDR3: TGCAGCGTTTGGGTCGGGACAGGGTCTGTTAACTATGGCTACACCTTC. It specifies CSVWVGTGSVNYGYTF. Looking up the rest from reference TRBV29-1 and TRBJ1-2 gives the full variable domain: SAVISQKPSRDICQRGTSLTIQCQVDSQVTMMFWYRQQPGQSLTLIATANQGSEATYESGFVIDKFPISRPNLTFSTLTVSNMSPEDSSIYLCSVWVGTGSVNYGYTFGSGTRLTVV.

This clone has more than one count but fewer than ten. Within the sample, other DNA sequences also encode this same CDR3. The chain combines TRBV5-1 with TRBJ1-5; 9 nucleotides match TRBD1. V lost 4 bases, J lost 4 bases, and 6 bases stayed unmatched. CDR1 is SGHRS and CDR2 is YFSETQ in the germline V gene. The CDR3 spans 15 residues. Here the CDR3 reads CASSLGQGGNQPQHF. CDR3 DNA: TGCGCCAGCAGCCTGGGACAGGGAGGGAATCAGCCCCAGCATTTT.

V usage is TRBV6-1 and J usage is TRBJ2-1, with 8 bases identical to TRBD2. With 8 bases clipped from V and 5 bases from J, the junction kept 5 bases outside the gene matches. The CDR3 is 13 residues long. Germline-derived CDR1 and CDR2 are MNHNS and SASEGT. The CDR3 region is CASRSGINNEQFF. In DNA, the CDR3 is TGTGCCAGCCGTAGCGGGATCAACAATGAGCAGTTCTTC.

V and J are TRBV7-9 and TRBJ2-2, with TRBD2 as a possible D gene (6 bases). The CDR3 is 16 amino acids. V was clipped by 2 bases and J by 4 bases, with 14 bases between them. Germline V gives CDR1 SEHNR, CDR2 FQNEAQ (reference sequence). In DNA form, the CDR3 reads TGTGCCAGCAGCTTAAGAAGGGGAGGTGGCACCGGGGAGCTGTTTTTT. Residues: CASSLRRGGGTGELFF.

This clone is a singleton in its sample. The rearrangement uses TRBV18 and TRBJ1-2, with 8 bases matching TRBD1. Germline CDR1 and CDR2: KGHSH and LQKENI. With V trimmed by 4 bases and J by 6 bases, 4 bases remained unmatched. The CDR3 sequence is 13 residues long. In DNA, the CDR3 is TGTGCCAGCTCACAGGACAGGGTGGATGGCTACACCTTC. Residues: CASSQDRVDGYTF.

The CDR3, as DNA: TGTGCCAGCAGTTTCTCGCCAGGAGGTAATCAGCCCCAGCATTTT. Translation: CASSFSPGGNQPQHF. This chain connects TRBV11-2 to TRBJ1-5, with unresolved D. Germline V gene data show CDR1 as SGHAT and CDR2 as FQNNGV. With 6 bases removed from V and 4 bases from J, the gap between germline ends came to 16 bases. This CDR3 comprises 15 residues. The full variable domain, its missing parts supplied by reference TRBV11-2 and TRBJ1-5, is EAGVAQSPRYKIIEKRQSVAFWCNPISGHATLYWYQQILGQGPKLLIQFQNNGVVDDSQLPKDRFSAERLKGVDSTLKIQPAKLEDSAVYLCASSFSPGGNQPQHFGDGTRLSIL.

This chain joins TRBV19 and TRBJ1-5, with no clear D. From germline, CDR1 is LNHDA and CDR2 SQIVND (reference sequence). The CDR3 has 15 amino acids. Deletions cut 3 bases from V and 0 bases from J, with 9 bases between. The CDR3, as DNA: TGTGCCAGTAGTATCGGCAGGATTAGCAATCAGCCCCAGCATTTT. It translates to CASSIGRISNQPQHF.

The rearrangement joins TRBV6-1 to TRBJ2-3, with D tentatively TRBD2 (7 bases). The CDR3 has 13 amino acids. V lost 11 bases to trimming and J lost 5 bases, with 17 bases between them. In germline, CDR1 is MNHNS, CDR2 SASEGT. The CDR3 spells CASKGGIVDTQYF. Written as DNA, the CDR3 is TGTGCCTCCAAGGGGGGGATCGTAGATACGCAGTATTTT.